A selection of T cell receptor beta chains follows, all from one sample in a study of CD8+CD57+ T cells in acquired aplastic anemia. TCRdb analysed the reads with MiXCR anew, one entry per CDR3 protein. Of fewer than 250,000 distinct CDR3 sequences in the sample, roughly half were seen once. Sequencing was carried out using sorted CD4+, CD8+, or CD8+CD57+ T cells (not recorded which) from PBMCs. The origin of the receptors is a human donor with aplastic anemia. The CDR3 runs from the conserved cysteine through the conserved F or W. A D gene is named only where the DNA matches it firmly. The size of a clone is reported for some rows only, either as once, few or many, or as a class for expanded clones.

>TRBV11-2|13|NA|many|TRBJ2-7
CASSGIHPNEQYF
TGTGCCAGCAGCGGGATACATCCTAACGAGCAGTACTTC
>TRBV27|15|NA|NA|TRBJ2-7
CASSLGRVARSEQYF
TGTGCCAGCAGCCTAGGACGGGTCGCACGGTCAGAGCAGTACTTC
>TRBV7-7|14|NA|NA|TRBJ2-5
CASSLGGGPETQYF
TGTGCTAGCTCACTAGGGGGGGGGCCGGAGACCCAGTACTTC
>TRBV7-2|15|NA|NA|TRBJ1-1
CASSLVGRVNTEAFF
TGTGCCAGCAGCTTAGTCGGCAGGGTGAACACTGAAGCTTTCTTT
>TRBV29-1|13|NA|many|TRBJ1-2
CSIEEDEYYGYTF
TGCAGCATAGAGGAGGACGAATACTATGGCTACACCTTC
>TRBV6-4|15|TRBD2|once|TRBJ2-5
CASSTGTSGTDTQYF
TGTGCCAGCAGTACCGGGACTAGCGGGACAGATACGCAGTACTTC
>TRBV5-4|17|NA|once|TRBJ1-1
CASSQDYRRGMNTEAFF
TGTGCCAGCAGCCAAGACTACCGCAGGGGTATGAACACTGAAGCTTTCTTT
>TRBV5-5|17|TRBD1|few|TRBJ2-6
CASSLTGTGSGANVLTF
TGTGCCAGCAGCCTTACCGGGACAGGGTCTGGGGCCAACGTCCTGACTTTC
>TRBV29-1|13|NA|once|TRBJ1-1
CSVTLLGDTEAFF
TGCAGCGTAACCCTCCTCGGAGACACTGAAGCTTTCTTT
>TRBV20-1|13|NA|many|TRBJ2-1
CSARGLGYNEQFF
TGCAGTGCGCGGGGATTGGGCTACAATGAGCAGTTCTTC
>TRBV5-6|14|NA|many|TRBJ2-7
CASSFYTGDYEQYF
TGTGCCAGCAGCTTTTACACGGGAGACTACGAGCAGTACTTC
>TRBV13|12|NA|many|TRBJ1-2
CASSSEGLHYTF
TGTGCCAGCAGCTCCGAGGGGCTACACTACACCTTC
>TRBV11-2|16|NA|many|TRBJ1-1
CASSLVGSAMNTEAFF
TGTGCCAGCAGCTTAGTTGGGTCAGCCATGAACACTGAAGCTTTCTTT
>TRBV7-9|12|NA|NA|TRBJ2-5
CASRTEEETQYF
TGTGCCAGCAGGACGGAAGAAGAGACCCAGTACTTC
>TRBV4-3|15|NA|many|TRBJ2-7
CASSQEGRPSYEQYF
TGCGCCAGCAGCCAAGAGGGGAGGCCCTCCTACGAGCAGTACTTC
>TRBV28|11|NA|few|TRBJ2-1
CASSFSREQFF
TGTGCCAGCAGTTTCTCTCGGGAGCAGTTCTTC
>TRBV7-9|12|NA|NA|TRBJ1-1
CASSVGITEAFF
TGTGCCAGCAGTGTGGGGATCACTGAAGCTTTCTTT
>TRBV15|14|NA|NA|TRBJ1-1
CATSVHTGWSEAFF
TGTGCCACCAGCGTGCATACAGGGTGGTCTGAAGCTTTCTTT
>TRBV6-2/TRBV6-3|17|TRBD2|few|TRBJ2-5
CASSYLSGGVVRETQYF
TGTGCCAGCAGTTACTTATCGGGGGGGGTAGTCCGGGAGACCCAGTACTTC
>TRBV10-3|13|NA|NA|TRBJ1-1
CAIGGHQNTEAFF
TGTGCCATCGGGGGACACCAGAACACTGAAGCTTTCTTT
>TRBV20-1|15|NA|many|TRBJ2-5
CSVQSAGAPEETQYF
TGCAGTGTTCAGTCCGCGGGGGCCCCCGAAGAGACCCAGTACTTC
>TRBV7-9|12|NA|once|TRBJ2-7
CASSDSLHEQYF
TGTGCCAGCAGTGATTCCCTCCACGAGCAGTACTTC
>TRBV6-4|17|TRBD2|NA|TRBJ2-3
CASSDEGLAGSTDTQYF
TGTGCCAGCAGTGACGAAGGACTAGCGGGTAGCACAGATACGCAGTATTTT
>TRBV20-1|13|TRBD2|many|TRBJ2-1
CSASGRAYNEQFF
TGCAGTGCTAGCGGGAGGGCATACAATGAGCAGTTCTTC
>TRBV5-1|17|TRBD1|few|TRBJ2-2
CASSPLGTGGTTGELFF
TGCGCCAGCAGCCCCCTCGGGACAGGAGGTACCACCGGGGAGCTGTTTTTT
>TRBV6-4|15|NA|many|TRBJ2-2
CASSDERNSAGELFF
TGTGCCAGCAGTGACGAGAGAAATTCCGCCGGGGAGCTGTTTTTT
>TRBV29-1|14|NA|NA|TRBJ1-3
CSVGEGYSGNTIYF
TGCAGCGTTGGGGAAGGGTACTCTGGAAACACCATATATTTT
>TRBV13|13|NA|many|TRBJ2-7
CASSLGHGAEQYF
TGTGCCAGCAGCTTAGGCCACGGGGCCGAGCAGTACTTC
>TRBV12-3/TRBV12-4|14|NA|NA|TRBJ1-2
CASSFGLNDYGYTF
TGTGCCAGCAGTTTCGGTCTAAACGACTATGGCTACACCTTC
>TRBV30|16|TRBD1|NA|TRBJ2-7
CAWSSRPDRGSREQYF
TGTGCCTGGAGTTCCCGACCGGACAGGGGGTCTCGCGAGCAGTACTTC
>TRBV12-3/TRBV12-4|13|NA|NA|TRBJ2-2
CASRTVNTGELFF
TGTGCCAGCAGAACAGTGAACACCGGGGAGCTGTTTTTT
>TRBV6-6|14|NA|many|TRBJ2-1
CASSSKRVYNEQFF
TGTGCCAGCAGTTCCAAGCGGGTATACAATGAGCAGTTCTTC
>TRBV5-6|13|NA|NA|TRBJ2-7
CASSLGPTDEQYF
TGTGCCAGCAGCTTAGGACCGACCGACGAGCAGTACTTC
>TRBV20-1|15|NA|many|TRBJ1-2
CSARDFGGSGVGYTF
TGCAGTGCTAGAGATTTCGGAGGATCAGGGGTGGGCTACACCTTC
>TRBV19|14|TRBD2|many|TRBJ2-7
CASSISSGRYEQYF
TGTGCCAGTAGTATATCCAGCGGGAGGTACGAGCAGTACTTC
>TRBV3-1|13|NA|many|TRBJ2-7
CASSQASGPEQYF
TGTGCCAGCAGCCAGGCCTCTGGGCCTGAGCAGTACTTC
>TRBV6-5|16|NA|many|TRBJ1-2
CASSYSGTGLNYGYTF
TGTGCCAGCAGTTACTCCGGGACGGGCCTCAACTATGGCTACACCTTC
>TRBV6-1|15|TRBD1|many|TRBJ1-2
CASGKTGGANYGYTF
TGTGCCAGCGGGAAGACAGGGGGCGCCAACTATGGCTACACCTTC